The 7 T cell receptor beta chains reported below all come from one sample, sequenced in a study of vaccination and CD4 T cells after COVID-19. Scientists ran DNA taken from cultured CD4+ T cells through the Oncomine TCR Beta short-read assay for sequencing. It was cultured CD4+ T cells from which genomic DNA was extracted. A single record per CDR3 protein comes from TCRdb applying MiXCR to the PCR reads. The sample includes fewer than 8,000 distinct CDR3 sequences, around 30% seen only once; the top ten take roughly 14%. These receptors' antigens are unknown. Treatment specified: approximately 11-day PBMC culture with coronavirus spike peptide pools or control peptides (ViraFEST assay). Samples of CD4+ T cells were obtained from the unexposed donor before the COVID-19 pandemic (2011-2018). Sequencing was carried out using CD4+ T cells from blood, cultured in vitro. These receptors came from a human donor in good health.

This clonotype was observed a handful of times. This sequence joins TRBV7-8 and TRBJ1-2; D may be TRBD1 (5 bases). The CDR3 has 13 amino acids. CDR1 and CDR2 (germline): SGHVS, FQNEAQ. Trimming stripped 1 base from V and 6 bases from J, with 9 bases between. The CDR3 here is CASSLDRLDGYTF. The CDR3 DNA is TGTGCCAGCAGCTTAGACAGGCTAGATGGCTACACCTTC.

By share, this clonotype counts as medium-sized. The rearrangement joins TRBV20-1 to TRBJ1-5; D perhaps matches TRBD1 (6 bases). Germline V gene lookup returns CDR1 DFQATT and CDR2 SNEGSKA (reference sequence). The CDR3 is 17 amino acids. Trimming removed 0 bases at V and 4 bases at J, with 19 bases between. Written as DNA, the CDR3 is TGCAGTGCTAGAGATGCCCGGGAGGGACAAGGTAATCAGCCCCAGCATTTT. Protein sequence: CSARDAREGQGNQPQHF.

This clonotype was seen a handful of times. The CDR3 loop is CSATPTGWGQSNQPQHF. CDR3 nucleotide sequence: TGCAGTGCTACCCCTACTGGGTGGGGGCAAAGCAATCAGCCCCAGCATTTT. The chain uses TRBV20-1 and TRBJ1-5; a possible D gene is TRBD1 (6 bases). Germline V gives CDR1 DFQATT, CDR2 SNEGSKA (reference sequence). The CDR3 runs 17 residues. V was clipped by 4 bases and J by 1 base, with 20 bases between them.

There are a few counts of this clonotype. The chain combines TRBV5-4 with TRBJ1-2, with D possibly matching TRBD1 (5 bases). Germline V gene lookup returns CDR1 SGHNT and CDR2 YYREEE (reference sequence). This CDR3 region has 14 residues. V was shortened by 0 bases and J by 4 bases, with 10 bases between the two germline ends. The CDR3 sequence: CASSLVDQGYGYTF. The CDR3 DNA follows: TGTGCCAGCAGCTTGGTCGACCAGGGCTATGGCTACACCTTC.

V and J are TRBV10-3 and TRBJ1-2; TRBD1 aligns across 9 bases. The CDR3 is 16 residues long. Germline V CDR1 and CDR2: ENHRY, SYGVKD. The trim removed 7 bases at V and 2 bases at J, leaving 11 bases unmatched. CDR3 nucleotide sequence: TGTGCCATCAATCGGGACAGGGAGTTAGGGAACTATGGCTACACCTTC. Amino acid sequence: CAINRDRELGNYGYTF.

This sequence joins TRBV30 and TRBJ2-7; D is possibly TRBD1 (5 bases). The CDR3 has 13 amino acids. Trimming removed 5 bases from V and 2 bases from J, with 13 bases in between. Germline CDR1 GTSNPN, CDR2 SVGIG (reference sequence). The CDR3 DNA sequence: TGTGCCTGGGCTCACGGACAAGCCTACGAGCAGTACTTC. Translated: CAWAHGQAYEQYF. Filled out from reference TRBV30 and TRBJ2-7, the complete variable domain reads SQTIHQWPATLVQPVGSPLSLECTVEGTSNPNLYWYRQAAGRGLQLLFYSVGIGQISSEVPQNLSASRPQDRQFILSSKKLLLSDSGFYLCAWAHGQAYEQYFGPGTRLTVT.

The rearrangement links TRBV27 to TRBJ2-2; D ambiguous. Germline values: CDR1 MNHEY, CDR2 SMNVEV (reference sequence). The CDR3 consists of 14 residues. Trimming left V 5 bases short and J 4 bases short, with 11 bases between. CDR3 protein: CASSPRVFTGELFF. CDR3 nucleotide sequence: TGTGCCAGCAGTCCCCGGGTCTTCACCGGGGAGCTGTTTTTT.